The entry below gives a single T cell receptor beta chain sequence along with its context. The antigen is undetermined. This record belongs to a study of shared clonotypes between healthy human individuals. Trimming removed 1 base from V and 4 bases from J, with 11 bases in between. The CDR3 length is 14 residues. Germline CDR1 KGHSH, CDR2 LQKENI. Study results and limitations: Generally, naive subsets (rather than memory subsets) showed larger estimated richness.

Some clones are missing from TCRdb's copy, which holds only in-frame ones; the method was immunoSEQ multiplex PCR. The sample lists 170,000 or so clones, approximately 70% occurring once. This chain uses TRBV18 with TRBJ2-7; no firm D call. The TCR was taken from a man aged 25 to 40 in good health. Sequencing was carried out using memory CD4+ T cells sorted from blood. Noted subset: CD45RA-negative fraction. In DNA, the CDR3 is TGTGCCAGCTCACCACAGGGTGGCCCGTACGAGCAGTACTTC. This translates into CASSPQGGPYEQYF.